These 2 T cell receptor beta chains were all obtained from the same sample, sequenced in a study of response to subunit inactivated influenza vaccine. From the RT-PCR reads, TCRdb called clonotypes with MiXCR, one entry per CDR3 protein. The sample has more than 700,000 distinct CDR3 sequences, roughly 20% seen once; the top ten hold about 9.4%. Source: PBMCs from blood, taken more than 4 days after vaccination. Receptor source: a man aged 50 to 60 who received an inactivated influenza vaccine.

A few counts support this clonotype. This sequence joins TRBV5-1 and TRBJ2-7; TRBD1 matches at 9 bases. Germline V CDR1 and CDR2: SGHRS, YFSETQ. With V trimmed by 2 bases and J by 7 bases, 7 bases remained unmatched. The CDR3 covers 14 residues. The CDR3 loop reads CASSFNRGRSEQYF. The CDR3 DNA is TGCGCCAGCAGCTTCAACAGGGGGCGCAGTGAGCAGTACTTC.

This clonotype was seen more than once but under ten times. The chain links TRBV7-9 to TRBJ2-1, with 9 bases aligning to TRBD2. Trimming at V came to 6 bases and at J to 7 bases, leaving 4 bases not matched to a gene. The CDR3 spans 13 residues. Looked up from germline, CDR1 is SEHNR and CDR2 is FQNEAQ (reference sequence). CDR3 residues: CASRSGRMNEQFF. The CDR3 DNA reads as TGTGCCAGCAGAAGCGGGAGGATGAATGAGCAGTTCTTC. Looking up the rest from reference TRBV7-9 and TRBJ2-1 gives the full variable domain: DTGVSQNPRHKITKRGQNVTFRCDPISEHNRLYWYRQTLGQGPEFLTYFQNEAQLEKSRLLSDRFSAERPKGSFSTLEIQRTEQGDSAMYLCASRSGRMNEQFFGPGTRLTVL.